These T cell receptor beta chains were read from a single sample in a study of T cells in Graves' hyperthyroidism and ophthalmopathy. TCRdb fed the multiplex PCR reads into MiXCR, producing one record per CDR3 protein. The data hold 640,000 or so distinct CDR3 sequences, with 14% observed a single time. The sample consisted of blood. The receptor set was obtained from a woman aged 18-29 years with Graves' ophthalmopathy. CDR3s include the opening cysteine and the closing phenylalanine or tryptophan. The D gene is left open where the match is weak. Clone size is shown for a subset of rows, as once, few, many or a class of expanded clone.

j_call: TRBJ2-1; v_call: TRBV7-9; cdr3_length: 16; clone_size: many; d_call: TRBD2; cdr3_nt: TGTGCCAGCAGCTTAGGGGCGACGGGAGGACACAATGAGCAGTTCTTC; cdr3_aa: CASSLGATGGHNEQFF
j_call: TRBJ1-3; v_call: TRBV5-1; cdr3_length: 14; clone_size: NA; d_call: NA; cdr3_nt: TGCGCCAGCAGCTTGGCCGACGGTGTAAACACCATATATTTT; cdr3_aa: CASSLADGVNTIYF
j_call: TRBJ1-1; v_call: TRBV30; cdr3_length: 12; clone_size: many; d_call: TRBD1; cdr3_nt: TGTGCCTGGAGAACACGACAGGGGGAAGCTTTCTTT; cdr3_aa: CAWRTRQGEAFF
j_call: TRBJ1-2; v_call: TRBV20-1; cdr3_length: 14; clone_size: NA; d_call: TRBD1; cdr3_nt: TGCAGTGCTAGTCTTCGACAGGGCACCTATGGCTACACCTTC; cdr3_aa: CSASLRQGTYGYTF
j_call: TRBJ2-2; v_call: TRBV5-1; cdr3_length: 14; clone_size: many; d_call: NA; cdr3_nt: TGCGCCAGCAGCGGCGGGGTCACCACCGGGGAGCTGTTTTTT; cdr3_aa: CASSGGVTTGELFF
j_call: TRBJ2-7; v_call: TRBV28; cdr3_length: 15; clone_size: many; d_call: TRBD2; cdr3_nt: TGTGCCAGCAGTCCAGGGACTAGCGTGTCCTACGAGCAGTACTTC; cdr3_aa: CASSPGTSVSYEQYF
j_call: TRBJ2-7; v_call: TRBV18; cdr3_length: 16; clone_size: NA; d_call: NA; cdr3_nt: TGTGCCAGCTCACCATCAGGAGGGAACAGGGCCTACGAGCAGTACTTC; cdr3_aa: CASSPSGGNRAYEQYF
j_call: TRBJ2-5; v_call: TRBV4-3; cdr3_length: 15; clone_size: few; d_call: TRBD1; cdr3_nt: TGCGCCAGCAGCCTGGGGACAGGGGGCTTGGAGACCCAGTACTTC; cdr3_aa: CASSLGTGGLETQYF
j_call: TRBJ2-3; v_call: TRBV19; cdr3_length: 13; clone_size: few; d_call: NA; cdr3_nt: TGTGCCAGTAGTCCAGGGGGGGGGGATACGCAGTATTTT; cdr3_aa: CASSPGGGDTQYF
j_call: TRBJ2-7; v_call: TRBV4-1; cdr3_length: 16; clone_size: NA; d_call: TRBD2; cdr3_nt: TGCGCCAGCAGCCAAGATAGGACTAGCGGGAGGGGTGGGCAGTACTTC; cdr3_aa: CASSQDRTSGRGGQYF
j_call: TRBJ2-7; v_call: TRBV19; cdr3_length: 17; clone_size: few; d_call: NA; cdr3_nt: TGTGCCAGTAGTCGTACCGGGACCGTCAGTTTTCTCTACGAGCAGTACTTC; cdr3_aa: CASSRTGTVSFLYEQYF
j_call: TRBJ1-1; v_call: TRBV2; cdr3_length: 13; clone_size: many; d_call: NA; cdr3_nt: TGTGCCAGCAGTGAGCGTCCGAACACTGAAGCTTTCTTT; cdr3_aa: CASSERPNTEAFF
j_call: TRBJ2-3; v_call: TRBV7-9; cdr3_length: 18; clone_size: few; d_call: TRBD2; cdr3_nt: TGTGCCAGCAGCTCATTAGCGGGAGTGGTTGGAGGCACAGATACGCAGTATTTT; cdr3_aa: CASSSLAGVVGGTDTQYF
j_call: TRBJ2-4; v_call: TRBV28; cdr3_length: 15; clone_size: many; d_call: NA; cdr3_nt: TGTGCCAGCAGTGTACAGGGTGGGGCCAAAAACATTCAGTACTTC; cdr3_aa: CASSVQGGAKNIQYF
j_call: TRBJ1-5; v_call: TRBV7-9; cdr3_length: 14; clone_size: many; d_call: NA; cdr3_nt: TGTGCCAGCAGCTTAGGCGGCCGCGATCAGCCCCAGCATTTT; cdr3_aa: CASSLGGRDQPQHF
j_call: TRBJ2-7; v_call: TRBV9; cdr3_length: 16; clone_size: NA; d_call: TRBD2; cdr3_nt: TGTGCCAGCAGCGCCAGTCCTCTAGCGGGAGACGGCGAGCAGTACTTC; cdr3_aa: CASSASPLAGDGEQYF
j_call: TRBJ2-2; v_call: TRBV27; cdr3_length: 16; clone_size: few; d_call: TRBD1; cdr3_nt: TGTGCCAGCAGTTTATCAGGGACAGGGGGGACCGGGGAGCTGTTTTTT; cdr3_aa: CASSLSGTGGTGELFF
j_call: TRBJ2-7; v_call: TRBV29-1; cdr3_length: 13; clone_size: many; d_call: NA; cdr3_nt: TGCAGCGTGGGGGCAGGGGGAGGGAGCGAGCAGTACTTC; cdr3_aa: CSVGAGGGSEQYF
j_call: TRBJ1-2; v_call: TRBV9; cdr3_length: 14; clone_size: few; d_call: NA; cdr3_nt: TGTGCCAGCAGCGTAGGGGAACATACTAAGGGCTACACCTTC; cdr3_aa: CASSVGEHTKGYTF
j_call: TRBJ2-6; v_call: TRBV4-1; cdr3_length: 20; clone_size: once; d_call: TRBD1; cdr3_nt: TGCGCCAGCAGCCAAGGTCCGAGACAGGGGTTCCTGAGTGGGGCCAACGTCCTGACTTTC; cdr3_aa: CASSQGPRQGFLSGANVLTF
j_call: TRBJ1-1; v_call: TRBV28; cdr3_length: 13; clone_size: many; d_call: NA; cdr3_nt: TGTGCCAGCAACGGAGGTGGGAACACTGAAGCTTTCTTT; cdr3_aa: CASNGGGNTEAFF
j_call: TRBJ1-5; v_call: TRBV6-2/TRBV6-3; cdr3_length: 14; clone_size: few; d_call: NA; cdr3_nt: TGTGCCAGCAGTTACAATGAGGTTGGCCAGCCCCAGCATTTT; cdr3_aa: CASSYNEVGQPQHF
j_call: TRBJ1-6; v_call: TRBV3-1; cdr3_length: 17; clone_size: NA; d_call: NA; cdr3_nt: TGTGCCAGCAGCCAATGGCCTCTTCCCGCTGGGAATTCACCCCTCCACTTT; cdr3_aa: CASSQWPLPAGNSPLHF
j_call: TRBJ2-1; v_call: TRBV4-2; cdr3_length: 18; clone_size: NA; d_call: NA; cdr3_nt: TGTGCCAGCAGCCAAGGTGGTCCTCTAACGTCCAGCTACAATGAGCAGTTCTTC; cdr3_aa: CASSQGGPLTSSYNEQFF
j_call: TRBJ1-1; v_call: TRBV19; cdr3_length: 14; clone_size: many; d_call: TRBD1; cdr3_nt: TGTGCCAGTCGGCCGGGACAGGGAGGCACTGAAGCTTTCTTT; cdr3_aa: CASRPGQGGTEAFF
j_call: TRBJ1-6; v_call: TRBV5-8; cdr3_length: 18; clone_size: many; d_call: TRBD1; cdr3_nt: TGTGCCAGCAGCTTGGACAGGACAGGGGCCGCCGGTAATTCACCCCTCCACTTT; cdr3_aa: CASSLDRTGAAGNSPLHF
j_call: TRBJ2-1; v_call: TRBV18; cdr3_length: 17; clone_size: NA; d_call: TRBD2; cdr3_nt: TGTGCCAGCTCACCACAGGGCTCCGGCCTACTAGCGAATGAGCAGTTCTTC; cdr3_aa: CASSPQGSGLLANEQFF
j_call: TRBJ1-3; v_call: TRBV30; cdr3_length: 13; clone_size: many; d_call: NA; cdr3_nt: TGTGCCTGGGAGACAGTTGGTGGAAACACCATATATTTT; cdr3_aa: CAWETVGGNTIYF
j_call: TRBJ2-1; v_call: TRBV24-1; cdr3_length: 17; clone_size: many; d_call: NA; cdr3_nt: TGTGCCACCAGTGCCTGGGGCGGCACAGGCTTAGACAATGAGCAGTTCTTC; cdr3_aa: CATSAWGGTGLDNEQFF
j_call: TRBJ2-3; v_call: TRBV13; cdr3_length: 15; clone_size: few; d_call: NA; cdr3_nt: TGTGCCAGCAGCTCCTATAGCGGCTCTACGCATGGGTCGTATTTT; cdr3_aa: CASSSYSGSTHGSYF
j_call: TRBJ1-5; v_call: TRBV27; cdr3_length: 15; clone_size: many; d_call: NA; cdr3_nt: TGTGCCAGCTCAATTGCGCACAATAGCAATCAGCCCCAGCATTTT; cdr3_aa: CASSIAHNSNQPQHF
j_call: TRBJ2-5; v_call: TRBV6-1; cdr3_length: 15; clone_size: many; d_call: TRBD2; cdr3_nt: TGTGCCAGCAGTACCGCATCTAGCGGGCAAGAGACCCAGTACTTC; cdr3_aa: CASSTASSGQETQYF
j_call: TRBJ1-2; v_call: TRBV15; cdr3_length: 15; clone_size: NA; d_call: TRBD1; cdr3_nt: TGTGCCACCAGCGGCGAGGAGGGGGCAGGTTATGGCTACACCTTC; cdr3_aa: CATSGEEGAGYGYTF
j_call: TRBJ1-2; v_call: TRBV28; cdr3_length: 14; clone_size: many; d_call: TRBD1; cdr3_nt: TGTGCCAGCAGAGAAACGGGACAGTCTGGTGGCTACACCTTC; cdr3_aa: CASRETGQSGGYTF
j_call: TRBJ1-4; v_call: TRBV7-6; cdr3_length: 18; clone_size: NA; d_call: NA; cdr3_nt: TGTGCCAGCAGCTTATCGGAGGGGGTTACGGCAACTAATGAAAAACTGTTTTTT; cdr3_aa: CASSLSEGVTATNEKLFF
j_call: TRBJ1-1; v_call: TRBV7-3; cdr3_length: 15; clone_size: many; d_call: NA; cdr3_nt: TGTGCCAGCAGCCTAACTTACGGAGGGAACACTGAAGCTTTCTTT; cdr3_aa: CASSLTYGGNTEAFF
j_call: TRBJ1-1; v_call: TRBV14; cdr3_length: 15; clone_size: many; d_call: NA; cdr3_nt: TGTGCCAGCAGCCCTCCCAGGGACACGGCCTATGAAGCTTTCTTT; cdr3_aa: CASSPPRDTAYEAFF
j_call: TRBJ1-1; v_call: TRBV5-1; cdr3_length: 15; clone_size: many; d_call: TRBD1; cdr3_nt: TGCGCCAGCAGCTTGGCCCCGGGACAGGACACTGAAGCTTTCTTT; cdr3_aa: CASSLAPGQDTEAFF
j_call: TRBJ2-5; v_call: TRBV12-3/TRBV12-4; cdr3_length: 14; clone_size: many; d_call: NA; cdr3_nt: TGTGCCAGCAGCTTAGGAGCAGGGAGCGAGACCCAGTACTTC; cdr3_aa: CASSLGAGSETQYF
j_call: TRBJ2-7; v_call: TRBV6-2/TRBV6-3; cdr3_length: 15; clone_size: NA; d_call: NA; cdr3_nt: TGTGCCAGCAGCCTAGTGGCGGAGGGGACCTACGAGCAGTACTTC; cdr3_aa: CASSLVAEGTYEQYF
j_call: TRBJ2-6; v_call: TRBV19; cdr3_length: 17; clone_size: NA; d_call: NA; cdr3_nt: TGTGCCAGTACTAAAAAAAGGACGGGGGCCGGGGCCAACGTCCTGACTTTC; cdr3_aa: CASTKKRTGAGANVLTF
j_call: TRBJ1-2; v_call: TRBV5-1; cdr3_length: 15; clone_size: NA; d_call: NA; cdr3_nt: TGCGCCAGCAGACTGACAGGAACGCGGGATCTTGGCTACACCTTC; cdr3_aa: CASRLTGTRDLGYTF
j_call: TRBJ1-1; v_call: TRBV5-1; cdr3_length: 15; clone_size: many; d_call: NA; cdr3_nt: TGCGCCAGCAGCATCGGACATGGGGCGAACACTGAAGCTTTCTTT; cdr3_aa: CASSIGHGANTEAFF
j_call: TRBJ2-7; v_call: TRBV12-3/TRBV12-4; cdr3_length: 15; clone_size: NA; d_call: TRBD2; cdr3_nt: TGTGCCAGCAGTTCCTTCGGGACTAGCGGGACCGAGCAGTACTTC; cdr3_aa: CASSSFGTSGTEQYF
j_call: TRBJ2-1; v_call: TRBV3-1; cdr3_length: 14; clone_size: many; d_call: NA; cdr3_nt: TGTGCCAGCAGCCACCAAAAAGGAGACAATGAGCAGTTCTTC; cdr3_aa: CASSHQKGDNEQFF
j_call: TRBJ1-2; v_call: TRBV6-5; cdr3_length: 17; clone_size: NA; d_call: NA; cdr3_nt: TGTGCCAGCAGTTACTCGTTGCGGGGCTCGGCTAACTATGGCTACACCTTC; cdr3_aa: CASSYSLRGSANYGYTF
j_call: TRBJ1-3; v_call: TRBV28; cdr3_length: 15; clone_size: many; d_call: NA; cdr3_nt: TGTGCCAGCAGTCCCGGGACACCCTCTGGAAACACCATATATTTT; cdr3_aa: CASSPGTPSGNTIYF
j_call: TRBJ2-1; v_call: TRBV27; cdr3_length: 11; clone_size: NA; d_call: NA; cdr3_nt: TGTGACAGCAGTTGGTCCAATGAGCAGTTCTTC; cdr3_aa: CDSSWSNEQFF
j_call: TRBJ2-1; v_call: TRBV19; cdr3_length: 14; clone_size: NA; d_call: TRBD2; cdr3_nt: TGTGCCAGTAGTATGGCGGGAGACCACAATGAGCAGTTCTTC; cdr3_aa: CASSMAGDHNEQFF
j_call: TRBJ2-2; v_call: TRBV12-3/TRBV12-4; cdr3_length: 15; clone_size: NA; d_call: TRBD2; cdr3_nt: TGTGCCAGCAGACCCAGCGGGAGGGGAACCGGGGAGCTGTTTTTT; cdr3_aa: CASRPSGRGTGELFF
j_call: TRBJ2-1; v_call: TRBV3-1; cdr3_length: 20; clone_size: many; d_call: TRBD2; cdr3_nt: TGTGCCAGCAGCCAACCGGGACTAGCGGGAGGGTTCCTCTCCTACAATGAGCAGTTCTTC; cdr3_aa: CASSQPGLAGGFLSYNEQFF
j_call: TRBJ1-3; v_call: TRBV6-1; cdr3_length: 16; clone_size: NA; d_call: NA; cdr3_nt: TGTGCCAGCAGTGAAAACTGGGCAGTGTGGGGAAACACCATATATTTT; cdr3_aa: CASSENWAVWGNTIYF
j_call: TRBJ2-7; v_call: TRBV29-1; cdr3_length: 15; clone_size: few; d_call: TRBD2; cdr3_nt: TGCAGCGCGGGACTAGCGGGAGGGCCCGGTTACGAGCAGTACTTC; cdr3_aa: CSAGLAGGPGYEQYF
j_call: TRBJ2-3; v_call: TRBV5-1; cdr3_length: 15; clone_size: NA; d_call: NA; cdr3_nt: TGCGCCAGCAGCTATTTTGCTGGAGGTATGGATACGCAGTATTTT; cdr3_aa: CASSYFAGGMDTQYF
j_call: TRBJ1-1; v_call: TRBV7-9; cdr3_length: 14; clone_size: many; d_call: NA; cdr3_nt: TGTGCCAGCAGCAAAACACAGGGAAACACTGAAGCTTTCTTT; cdr3_aa: CASSKTQGNTEAFF
j_call: TRBJ2-5; v_call: TRBV6-8; cdr3_length: 12; clone_size: few; d_call: NA; cdr3_nt: TGTGCCAGCAGTCGGGAGCAAGAGACCCAGTACTTC; cdr3_aa: CASSREQETQYF
j_call: TRBJ2-3; v_call: TRBV11-3; cdr3_length: 13; clone_size: many; d_call: NA; cdr3_nt: TGTGCCAGCGGGGGACACAACACAGATACGCAGTATTTT; cdr3_aa: CASGGHNTDTQYF
j_call: TRBJ2-1; v_call: TRBV14; cdr3_length: 17; clone_size: few; d_call: NA; cdr3_nt: TGTGCCAGCAGCCCGTTTGGGTCCAGGAGCTCCTACAATGAGCAGTTCTTC; cdr3_aa: CASSPFGSRSSYNEQFF
j_call: TRBJ2-5; v_call: TRBV7-9; cdr3_length: 14; clone_size: many; d_call: NA; cdr3_nt: TGTGCCAGCAGCTTATTGGAGCCAGAGGAGACCCAGTACTTC; cdr3_aa: CASSLLEPEETQYF
j_call: TRBJ1-2; v_call: TRBV19; cdr3_length: 12; clone_size: NA; d_call: NA; cdr3_nt: TGTGCCAGTAAAGATGGCTGGTATGGCTACACCTTC; cdr3_aa: CASKDGWYGYTF